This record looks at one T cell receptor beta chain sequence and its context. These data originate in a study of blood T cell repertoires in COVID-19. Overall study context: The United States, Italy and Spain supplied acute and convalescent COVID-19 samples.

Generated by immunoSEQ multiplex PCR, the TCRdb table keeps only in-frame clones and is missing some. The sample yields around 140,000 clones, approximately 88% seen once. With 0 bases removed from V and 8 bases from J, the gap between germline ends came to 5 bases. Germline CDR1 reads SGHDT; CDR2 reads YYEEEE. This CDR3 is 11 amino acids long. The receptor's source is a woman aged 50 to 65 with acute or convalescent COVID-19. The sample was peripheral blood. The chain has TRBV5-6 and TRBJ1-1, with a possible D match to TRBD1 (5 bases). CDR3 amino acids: CASSLAGEAFF. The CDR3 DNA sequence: TGTGCCAGCAGCTTGGCAGGGGAAGCTTTCTTT. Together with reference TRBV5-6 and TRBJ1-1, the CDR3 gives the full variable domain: DAGVTQSPTHLIKTRGQQVTLRCSPKSGHDTVSWYQQALGQGPQFIFQYYEEEERQRGNFPDRFSGHQFPNYSSELNVNALLLGDSALYLCASSLAGEAFFGQGTRLTVV.